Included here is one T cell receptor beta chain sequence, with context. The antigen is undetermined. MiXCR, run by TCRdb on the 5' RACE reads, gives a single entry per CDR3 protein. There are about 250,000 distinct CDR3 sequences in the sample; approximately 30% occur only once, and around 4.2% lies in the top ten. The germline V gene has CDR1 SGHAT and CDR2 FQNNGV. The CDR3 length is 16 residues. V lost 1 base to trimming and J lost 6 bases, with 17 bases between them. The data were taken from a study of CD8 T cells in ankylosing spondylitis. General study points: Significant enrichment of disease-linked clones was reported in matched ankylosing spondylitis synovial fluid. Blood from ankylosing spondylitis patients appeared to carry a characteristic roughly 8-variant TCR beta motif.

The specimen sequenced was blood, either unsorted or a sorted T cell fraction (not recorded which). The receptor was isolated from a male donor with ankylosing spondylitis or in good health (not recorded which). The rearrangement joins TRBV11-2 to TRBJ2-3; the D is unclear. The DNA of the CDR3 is TGTGCCAGCAGCTTAGGTGATGATCACTATTCGGATACGCAGTATTTT. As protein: CASSLGDDHYSDTQYF.